This passage covers 10 T cell receptor beta chains from one sample sequenced in a study of T cell responses to AZD1222 COVID-19 vaccine. Assay: immunoSEQ multiplex PCR; the TCRdb copy retains only in-frame clones and omits some. Among some 180,000 clones listed, approximately 92% were seen once. The starting material was peripheral blood, obtained 28 days after the second dose of the MenACWY control vaccine. Every receptor here comes from an adult who received the MenACWY meningococcal vaccine as a control.

The CDR3 nucleotides read TGTGCCAGCAGCTTAGCGCTAGGACTAGCGGGGGGTATTAGCACAGATACGCAGTATTTT. It codes for CASSLALGLAGGISTDTQYF. V usage is TRBV7-8 and J usage is TRBJ2-3, with 14 bases that match TRBD2. The CDR3 length is 20 residues. With V trimmed by 0 bases and J by 0 bases, 8 bases remained unmatched. Germline assignment: CDR1 SGHVS and CDR2 FQNEAQ. Drawing the rest from reference TRBV7-8 and TRBJ2-3, the complete variable domain is GAGVSQSPRYKVAKRGQDVALRCDPISGHVSLFWYQQALGQGPEFLTYFQNEAQLDKSGLPSDRFFAERPEGSVSTLKIQRTQQEDSAVYLCASSLALGLAGGISTDTQYFGPGTRLTVL.

The chain employs TRBV7-2 and TRBJ2-7, with TRBD1 matching 8 bases. From germline, CDR1 is SGHTA and CDR2 FQGNSA. Trimming at V came to 1 base and at J to 7 bases, leaving 6 bases not matched to a gene. The length of the CDR3 is 14 residues. The CDR3 sequence is CASSLGGDRQEQYF. The CDR3 DNA sequence: TGTGCCAGCAGCTTAGGAGGGGACAGGCAAGAGCAGTACTTC.

The V and J genes are TRBV3-1 (or the pseudogene TRBV3-2) and TRBJ2-7; D is unclear. With 4 bases removed from V and 3 bases from J, the gap between germline ends came to 7 bases. The germline gives CDR1 LGHDT, CDR2 YNNKEL (reference sequence). This CDR3 is built from 12 residues. This CDR3 is CASSLLNYEQYF. CDR3 nucleotides: TGTGCCAGCAGCCTCCTTAACTACGAGCAGTACTTC.

The rearrangement uses TRBV27 and TRBJ1-2, with 7 nucleotides matching TRBD1. The CDR3 spans 14 residues. CDR1 is MNHEY, CDR2 SMNVEV, per germline (reference sequence). After removal of 6 bases from V and 4 bases from J, the junction contained 8 bases not matched to a gene. The CDR3 spells CASRGGTVSYGYTF. The CDR3 nucleotides read TGTGCCAGCAGGGGGGGGACAGTTTCCTATGGCTACACCTTC.

The V gene is TRBV5-6, the J gene TRBJ1-6, with D unclear. Trimming cost V 1 base and J 7 bases, with 12 bases left between them. CDR3 length: 15 residues. Germline V gene lookup returns CDR1 SGHDT and CDR2 YYEEEE. The CDR3 coding sequence is TGTGCCAGCAGCTTGAGGATAGGAGCCAATTCACCCCTCCACTTT. Translated, it gives CASSLRIGANSPLHF.

V is TRBV6-5 and J is TRBJ1-3; TRBD1 is a possible D gene (5 bases). The germline gives CDR1 MNHEY, CDR2 SVGAGI. The CDR3 contains 15 residues. Trimming pared 6 bases from V and 0 bases from J, leaving 12 bases between. The CDR3: CASSRDSNSGNTIYF. DNA for the CDR3: TGTGCCAGCAGCCGGGACTCCAACTCTGGAAACACCATATATTTT.

The chain combines TRBV27 with TRBJ1-2, with D perhaps TRBD1 (5 bases). The germline CDR1 and CDR2 sequences are MNHEY and SMNVEV (reference sequence). The germline V and J ends were trimmed by 3 bases and 8 bases, with 16 bases remaining between them. The CDR3 has 14 amino acids. The CDR3 nucleotides are TGTGCCAGCAGTTTTGCGGCAGGGATGCGGGGCTACACCTTC. It is translated as CASSFAAGMRGYTF.

This clone was observed once. The chain links TRBV19 to TRBJ2-2; 9 nucleotides align to TRBD1. Per germline, CDR1 LNHDA and CDR2 SQIVND (reference sequence). V was clipped by 5 bases and J by 1 base; unmatched bases: 5. The CDR3 loop spans 16 amino acids. The CDR3 sequence: CASSLQGARNTGELFF. The DNA for the CDR3 is TGTGCCAGTAGTCTACAGGGGGCTAGGAACACCGGGGAGCTGTTTTTT.

V usage is TRBV5-8 and J usage is TRBJ2-7, with D possibly matching TRBD1 (5 bases). V lost 4 bases, J lost 3 bases, and 8 bases lay in between. This CDR3 is built from 12 residues. Per germline, CDR1 SGHTS and CDR2 YDEGEE. For the CDR3, the DNA is TGTGCCAGCAGCCGACAGTTCTACGAGCAGTACTTC. It codes for CASSRQFYEQYF.

The chain joins TRBV10-3 to TRBJ1-4, with 7 bases lining up with TRBD1. The length of the CDR3 is 14 residues. The germline V gene encodes CDR1 ENHRY and CDR2 SYGVKD. V dropped 6 bases and J dropped 10; count of bases not matched to a gene: 11. CDR3 loop: CAIRGDSPTGKLFF. The CDR3 nucleotides read TGTGCCATCAGGGGGGACAGCCCAACGGGAAAACTGTTTTTT.